Presented here are 23 T cell receptor beta chains from one specimen sequenced in a study of low-dose radiotherapy and immunotherapy resistance in tumors. TRAV- and TRBV-specific primers, spanning alpha and beta chains, primed first-strand cDNA. It was with a constant-region primer and a V-primer adapter that TCRs were amplified over around 18 PCR cycles. TCRdb used MiXCR to reprocess the reads, holding one entry per CDR3 protein. In the table there are 65,000 to 100,000 distinct CDR3 sequences, 15% to 20% of which are singletons. As for time point: before trial treatment. The sequenced sample was PBMCs, obtained before treatment. The receptor source for this set is a male donor with prostate cancer.

This clonotype has more than one count but fewer than ten. This chain joins TRBV12-3 or TRBV12-4 and TRBJ1-2; 7 bases map to TRBD1. Germline trimming cut 6 bases from V and 9 bases from J; bases unmatched to any gene: 19. The CDR3 is made up of 16 amino acids. DNA of the CDR3: TGTGCCAGCAGCCTGGGACAGAAGCTTCTAGAAAGTCGCTACACCTTC. It yields the protein CASSLGQKLLESRYTF.

This chain connects TRBV11-2 to TRBJ2-7; D unclear. From germline, CDR1 is SGHAT and CDR2 FQNNGV. This CDR3 has 11 amino acids. The V end lost 8 bases, the J end lost 0 bases, and 5 bases lay between the germline ends. DNA of the CDR3: TGTGCCAGCCGTATCTCCTACGAGCAGTACTTC. Translated: CASRISYEQYF.

The V gene is TRBV5-8, the J gene TRBJ2-3, with D hard to call. The CDR3 is made up of 16 amino acids. Germline V lookup: CDR1 SGHTS, CDR2 YDEGEE. The V end lost 0 bases, the J end lost 1 base, and 12 bases lay between the germline ends. The CDR3: CASSLGVAAGTDTQYF. The CDR3 DNA reads as TGTGCCAGCAGCTTGGGTGTGGCGGCAGGCACAGATACGCAGTATTTT.

This clonotype was detected ten times or more. DNA of the CDR3: TGTGCCAGCAGGGCGGGGGGGTTCAACAATGAGCAGTTCTTC. It codes for CASRAGGFNNEQFF. The V and J genes are TRBV27 and TRBJ2-1; TRBD2 agrees at 9 bases. Per the germline V gene, CDR1 is MNHEY and CDR2 is SMNVEV (reference sequence). CDR3 length: 14 residues. V was pared by 6 bases and J by 5 bases, with 5 bases of the junction left unmatched.

The table lists this clonotype with many counts. The CDR3 DNA reads TGTGCCAGCAGCCAAGTGATTGATTCAACAACTGAAGCTTTCTTT. Translation: CASSQVIDSTTEAFF. The chain joins TRBV3-1 to TRBJ1-1; D call uncertain. CDR3 length equals 15 residues. CDR1 and CDR2 from the germline V gene are LGHDT and YNNKEL (reference sequence). Trimming took off 1 base at V and 5 bases at J, with 14 bases between the two ends. Using reference TRBV3-1 and TRBJ1-1 for the parts outside the CDR3, the full variable domain is DTAVSQTPKYLVTQMGNDKSIKCEQNLGHDTMYWYKQDSKKFLKIMFSYNNKELIINETVPNRFSPKSPDKAHLNLHINSLELGDSAVYFCASSQVIDSTTEAFFGQGTRLTVV.

The chain carries TRBV5-1 and TRBJ2-5; possible D gene TRBD1, 6 bases. The CDR3 consists of 13 residues. The V end was cut by 2 bases, the J end by 3 bases, with 8 bases between. Looked up from germline, CDR1 is SGHRS and CDR2 is YFSETQ. The CDR3 loop reads CASSFSGEETQYF. Here the CDR3 DNA reads TGCGCCAGCAGCTTCTCAGGGGAAGAGACCCAGTACTTC. Based on the CDR3 plus reference TRBV5-1 and TRBJ2-5, the full variable domain is KAGVTQTPRYLIKTRGQQVTLSCSPISGHRSVSWYQQTPGQGLQFLFEYFSETQRNKGNFPGRFSGRQFSNSRSEMNVSTLELGDSALYLCASSFSGEETQYFGPGTRLLVL.

This clonotype has ten or more counts. The chain joins TRBV29-1 to TRBJ2-1; no definite D call. The CDR3 has 14 amino acids. V shed 4 bases and J shed 0 bases, with 10 bases lying between them. The germline V gene encodes CDR1 SQVTM and CDR2 ANQGSEA. The CDR3 DNA reads TGCAGCGTTGCCCCCCTGGGCTCCTACAATGAGCAGTTCTTC. Amino acids: CSVAPLGSYNEQFF.

This clonotype was counted ten times or more. V and J are TRBV7-9 and TRBJ2-6; D unresolved. V lost 0 bases and J lost 4, with 1 base in between. This CDR3 region has 13 residues. From germline, CDR1 is SEHNR and CDR2 FQNEAQ (reference sequence). CDR3 loop: CASSLAGANVLTF. DNA for the CDR3: TGTGCCAGCAGCTTAGCGGGGGCCAACGTCCTGACTTTC.

This clonotype appeared many times. The J gene is TRBJ2-5, the V gene TRBV3-1; 9 bases line up with TRBD1. CDR3 length equals 14 residues. Germline values: CDR1 LGHDT, CDR2 YNNKEL (reference sequence). Losses at the gene ends were 7 bases for V and 3 bases for J; bases not matched to a gene: 6. The CDR3 region is CASTLRDREETQYF. CDR3 coding DNA: TGTGCCAGCACCCTCCGGGACAGGGAAGAGACCCAGTACTTC.

Many counts were recorded for this clonotype. The chain combines TRBV12-3 or TRBV12-4 with TRBJ2-3; the D is unclear. V lost 6 bases to trimming and J lost 3 bases, with 16 bases between them. This CDR3 spans 15 amino acids. In DNA form, the CDR3 reads TGTGCCAGCAGCCCTCGGTCCGATCTGACAGATACGCAGTATTTT. It translates to CASSPRSDLTDTQYF.

This clonotype came up many times. This chain's CDR3 is CASSLARNLAGGTDTQYF. In DNA, the CDR3 is TGTGCCAGCAGTTTAGCGCGGAATCTAGCGGGGGGCACAGATACGCAGTATTTT. The chain is built from TRBV12-3 or TRBV12-4 and TRBJ2-3, with TRBD2 identical over 10 bases. V shed 0 bases, J shed 1 base, and the junction held 7 bases outside the gene matches. The CDR3 loop spans 18 amino acids.

In this sample, this clonotype turned up many times. The genes are TRBV29-1 and TRBJ1-1; no clear D gene. V dropped 0 bases and J dropped 0 bases, with 11 bases sitting between them. The CDR3 runs 15 residues. The germline gives CDR1 SQVTM, CDR2 ANQGSEA. CDR3 in DNA: TGCAGCGTTGAAGATGGGAACGAAATGAACACTGAAGCTTTCTTT. Protein sequence: CSVEDGNEMNTEAFF.

This clonotype appeared many times. The chain combines TRBV13 with TRBJ2-2, with 8 bases identical to TRBD2. Per the germline V gene, CDR1 is PRHDT and CDR2 is FYEKMQ (reference sequence). This CDR3 has 14 amino acids. After removal of 5 bases from V and 6 bases from J, the junction contained 5 bases not matched to a gene. In DNA, the CDR3 is TGTGCCAGCAGCCCCCCGGGGGGGCCCGGGGAGCTGTTTTTT. As protein: CASSPPGGPGELFF. Supplemented by reference TRBV13 and TRBJ2-2, the full variable domain reads AAGVIQSPRHLIKEKRETATLKCYPIPRHDTVYWYQQGPGQDPQFLISFYEKMQSDKGSIPDRFSAQQFSDYHSELNMSSLELGDSALYFCASSPPGGPGELFFGEGSRLTVL.

This clonotype was counted a few times. This chain links TRBV5-6 with TRBJ2-7, with TRBD1 as a possible D gene (6 bases). The CDR3 has 14 residues. V was pared by 4 bases and J by 4 bases, with 15 bases between. The V gene's germline CDR1 is SGHDT and CDR2 YYEEEE. CDR3 region: CASSRWGRTYEQYF. In nucleotides, the CDR3 is TGTGCCAGCAGCCGCTGGGGGCGGACGTACGAGCAGTACTTC.

This clonotype was seen many times. The V and J genes are TRBV6-5 and TRBJ2-1; TRBD1 matches at 9 bases. The J segment lost 1 base and the V segment lost 7 bases, leaving 5 bases of the junction unmatched. The germline CDR1 and CDR2 sequences are MNHEY and SVGAGI. This CDR3 spans 15 amino acids. CDR3 residues: CASNPGTGSYNEQFF. The CDR3, as DNA: TGTGCCAGCAACCCCGGGACAGGGTCCTACAATGAGCAGTTCTTC.

This clonotype came up many times. An end of the junction differs from the germline gene, which may be a read error. The chain has TRBV4-1 and TRBJ1-5, with a weak D call TRBD1 (6 bases). The CDR3 loop spans 16 amino acids. Germline CDR1 reads MGHRA; CDR2 reads YSYEKL. CDR3 amino acids: CASSQGGGIANQPQHF. DNA of the CDR3: TGTGCCAGCAGCCAAGGAGGGGGGATAGCAAATCAGCCCCAGCATTTT.

This clonotype was observed many times. The genes are TRBV5-1 and TRBJ2-1; 7 nucleotides align to TRBD1. Germline values: CDR1 SGHRS, CDR2 YFSETQ. The length of the CDR3 is 13 residues. The J segment lost 6 bases and the V segment lost 3 bases, leaving 3 bases of the junction unmatched. DNA of the CDR3: TGCGCCAGCAGCTCGGGACAGCGCAATGAGCAGTTCTTC. It codes for CASSSGQRNEQFF. The variable domain in full, with the rest retrieved from reference TRBV5-1 and TRBJ2-1, is KAGVTQTPRYLIKTRGQQVTLSCSPISGHRSVSWYQQTPGQGLQFLFEYFSETQRNKGNFPGRFSGRQFSNSRSEMNVSTLELGDSALYLCASSSGQRNEQFFGPGTRLTVL.

This clonotype was detected ten times or more. The rearrangement joins TRBV5-6 to TRBJ1-2; possibly TRBD1 for D (6 bases). The V gene's germline CDR1 is SGHDT and CDR2 YYEEEE. V was shortened by 4 bases and J by 4 bases, with 17 bases between the two germline ends. The CDR3 loop spans 15 amino acids. The CDR3 nucleotides are TGTGCCAGCAGCCGGACGACAGGTGGCCTCTATGGCTACACCTTC. It encodes CASSRTTGGLYGYTF.

CDR3 sequence reads: CASSVEGTGVYEQYF. The CDR3 DNA follows: TGTGCCAGCAGCGTAGAGGGGACAGGGGTCTACGAGCAGTACTTC. The rearrangement links TRBV9 to TRBJ2-7; 10 nucleotides match TRBD1. V dropped 0 bases and J dropped 3; count of bases not matched to a gene: 3. There are 15 residues in the CDR3. CDR1 and CDR2 from the germline V gene are SGDLS and YYNGEE.

A word on this clonotype: Since a far larger clone is one base different, this is likely a read error. The rearrangement joins TRBV12-3 or TRBV12-4 to TRBJ2-1, with D tentatively TRBD2 (6 bases). The CDR3 consists of 11 residues. V lost 7 bases and J 13 bases, leaving 14 bases between the germline ends. The CDR3 region has the DNA TGTGCCAGCACTTGGGGGGTCATTCAGTTCTTC. Its translation: CASTWGVIQFF.

This clonotype was counted between two and nine times. CDR3 sequence (DNA): TGTGCCAGCAGCAAAGGACAGGGACATCGGATATACAATGAGCAGTTCTTC. This translates into CASSKGQGHRIYNEQFF. This chain uses TRBV21-1 with TRBJ2-1; the table's D call, TRBD1, was not checked against the DNA. TRBV21-1 represents a pseudogene. The CDR3 is made up of 17 amino acids.

This clonotype was detected a few times. V gene TRBV13 combines with J gene TRBJ2-4; 9 bases line up with TRBD1. The CDR3 sequence is 16 residues long. V lost 5 bases to trimming and J lost 6 bases; unmatched junction nucleotides: 11. CDR1 is PRHDT and CDR2 is FYEKMQ in the germline V gene (reference sequence). Here the CDR3 DNA reads TGTGCCAGCAGCCCTGTTTCGACAGGGGGGACAAACATTCAGTACTTC. Translation: CASSPVSTGGTNIQYF.

The table lists this clonotype with many counts. This sequence joins TRBV4-1 and TRBJ2-5; tentative D call: TRBD2 (5 bases). This CDR3 region has 13 residues. The V gene lost 2 bases and the J gene lost 3 bases, with 7 bases spanning the gap. CDR1 and CDR2 from the germline V gene are MGHRA and YSYEKL. The CDR3 protein is CASSQWRKETQYF. DNA for the CDR3: TGCGCCAGCAGCCAATGGAGGAAAGAGACCCAGTACTTC.